This TCR beta chain was captured by sequencing in a study of shared clonotypes between healthy human individuals. The CDR3 runs to 14 residues. Germline CDR1 LNHDA, CDR2 SQIVND (reference sequence). V was pared by 4 bases and J by 2 bases, with 12 bases between. Samples underwent the assay at deep level. In the authors' workflow: Filtering was not the same, since immunoSEQ gave junction-only sequences without quality scores. Produced via immunoSEQ multiplex PCR; TCRdb's table is partial and in-frame only. The V and J calls and clone size were taken over from that table, and D and trimming were inferred from the DNA. This sample has around 430,000 clones, with 75% to 85% found just once.

V usage is TRBV19 and J usage is TRBJ2-7; the D call may be TRBD1 or TRBD2 (5 bases each). The sequence came from a woman between 40 and 55 years old in good health. Some clones in this sample may be carry-over from other donors' samples. The sequencing sample was made of PBMCs. The CDR3 nucleotides are TGTGCCAGTAGTACTTCGGGACGGACCTACGAGCAGTACTTC. It specifies CASSTSGRTYEQYF.